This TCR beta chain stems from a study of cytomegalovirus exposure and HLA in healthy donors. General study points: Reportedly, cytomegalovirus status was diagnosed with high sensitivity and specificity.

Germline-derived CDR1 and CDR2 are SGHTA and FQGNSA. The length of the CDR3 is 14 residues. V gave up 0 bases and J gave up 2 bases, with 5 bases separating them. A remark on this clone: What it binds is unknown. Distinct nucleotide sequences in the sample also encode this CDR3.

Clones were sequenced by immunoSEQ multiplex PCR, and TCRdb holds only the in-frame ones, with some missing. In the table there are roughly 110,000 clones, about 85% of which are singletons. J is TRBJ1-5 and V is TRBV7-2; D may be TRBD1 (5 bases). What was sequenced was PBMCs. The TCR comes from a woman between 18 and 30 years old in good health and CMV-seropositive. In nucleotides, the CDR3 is TGTGCCAGCAGCTTAGCACAGGGCAATCAGCCCCAGCATTTT. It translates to CASSLAQGNQPQHF.